This TCR beta chain comes out of a study of response to subunit inactivated influenza vaccine. Study-level findings and limits: Authors suggested each seasonal influenza vaccination recruits few new T cells.

Via MiXCR, TCRdb re-called the RT-PCR reads, giving one row per CDR3 protein. Of around 710,000 distinct CDR3 sequences in the sample, about 15% were seen once. The CDR3 contains 15 residues. V lost 5 bases to trimming and J lost 1 base; unmatched junction nucleotides: 3. The germline V gene has CDR1 KGHDR and CDR2 SFDVKD. Remarks on this clonotype: Antigen unknown.

The TCR sequence derives from a man aged 45-60 years who received an inactivated influenza vaccine. The J gene is TRBJ2-7, the V gene TRBV24-1, with 11 bases that match TRBD2. Here the sequenced sample was PBMCs from blood, taken around two weeks before vaccination. Here the CDR3 DNA reads TGTGCCACCAGTGGTACTAGCGGGGGATCCTACGAGCAGTACTTC. Translation: CATSGTSGGSYEQYF.